Listed below are T cell receptor beta chains from one sample, sequenced in a study of cytomegalovirus exposure and HLA in healthy donors. Sequencing was performed with immunoSEQ multiplex PCR; in TCRdb, only in-frame clones are kept and a portion is missing. This table holds about 130,000 clones, about 70% found once. Input material: PBMCs. The receptors derive from a woman aged 60 to 75 in good health and CMV-seropositive. CDR3s include the opening cysteine and the closing phenylalanine or tryptophan. The D gene is left open where the match is weak. Not all rows give a size; the values are once, few, many and, for expanded clones, a class.

size	V	D	J	CDR3	DNA
few	TRBV6-1	NA	TRBJ2-7	CASSETSSTDYEQYF	TGTGCCAGCAGTGAAACGTCTAGCACCGACTACGAGCAGTACTTC
NA	TRBV6-1	NA	TRBJ2-5	CASSRGQETQYF	TGTGCCAGCAGTCGGGGGCAAGAGACCCAGTACTTC
NA	TRBV5-4	NA	TRBJ1-4	CASSLGGGRGEKLFF	TGTGCCAGCAGCTTGGGTGGCGGAAGAGGGGAAAAACTGTTTTTT
NA	TRBV30	NA	TRBJ1-2	CAWSQQSTYGYTF	TGTGCCTGGAGTCAACAGAGTACGTATGGCTACACCTTC
NA	TRBV6-5	TRBD2	TRBJ2-7	CASSTFGLAKMQYF	TGTGCCAGCAGTACCTTCGGACTAGCAAAAATGCAGTACTTC
NA	TRBV5-4	NA	TRBJ2-2	CASSLRQATTTGELFF	TGTGCCAGCAGCTTAAGACAGGCGACTACCACCGGGGAGCTGTTTTTT
NA	TRBV10-2	NA	TRBJ1-2	CASSEFMDSNYGYTF	TGCGCCAGCAGTGAATTTATGGACAGTAACTATGGCTACACCTTC
NA	TRBV27	TRBD1	TRBJ1-2	CASSLGQGNGYTF	TGTGCCAGCAGCCTGGGACAGGGAAATGGCTACACCTTC
NA	TRBV5-1	NA	TRBJ2-7	CASSSLAGSSYEQYF	TGCGCCAGCAGCTCTCTCGCGGGCAGCTCCTACGAGCAGTACTTC
few	TRBV6-6	NA	TRBJ2-1	CAIRTGSGNEQFF	TGTGCCATCAGGACTGGTTCGGGGAATGAGCAGTTCTTC
NA	TRBV10-3	TRBD2	TRBJ2-3	CAIQGAPSGGGEDTQYF	TGTGCCATCCAAGGGGCACCTAGCGGGGGCGGGGAAGATACGCAGTATTTT
few	TRBV25-1	TRBD2	TRBJ2-5	CSAAGGETQYF	TGTTCCGCTGCGGGAGGAGAGACCCAGTACTTC
NA	TRBV10-3	TRBD1	TRBJ2-7	CAISGQGANEQYF	TGTGCCATCAGCGGACAGGGGGCGAACGAGCAGTACTTC
NA	TRBV28	NA	TRBJ1-1	CASSTGLYTEAFF	TGTGCCAGCAGTACAGGGTTGTACACTGAAGCTTTCTTT
once	TRBV7-6	TRBD1	TRBJ2-7	CASSSTLGGAPYF	TGTGCCAGCAGCTCCACGTTAGGGGGCGCGCCGTACTTC
NA	TRBV7-2	NA	TRBJ2-7	CASSFNYEQYF	TGTGCCAGCAGCTTTAACTACGAGCAGTACTTC
NA	TRBV11-3	TRBD2	TRBJ2-3	CASSLGNSGATDTQYF	TGTGCCAGCAGCTTAGGTAATAGCGGGGCCACAGATACGCAGTATTTT
few	TRBV5-1	NA	TRBJ2-2	CASSLRSLRDSNTGELFF	TGCGCCAGCAGCTTGAGGTCGCTCAGGGACTCGAACACCGGGGAGCTGTTTTTT
NA	TRBV6-6	NA	TRBJ1-2	CASSYAGERYTF	TGTGCCAGCAGTTACGCAGGGGAGAGGTACACCTTC
NA	TRBV30	NA	TRBJ2-1	CAWRGSSYNEQFF	TGTGCCTGGCGGGGGAGCTCCTACAATGAGCAGTTCTTC
NA	TRBV5-4	TRBD1	TRBJ1-1	CASSLGSGGMNTEAFF	TGTGCCAGCAGCTTGGGCTCAGGGGGGATGAACACTGAAGCTTTCTTT
NA	TRBV19	NA	TRBJ2-4	CASSIEAGRLAKNIQYF	TGTGCCAGTAGTATAGAAGCGGGCCGTCTAGCCAAAAACATTCAGTACTTC
NA	TRBV4-1	TRBD2	TRBJ2-7	CASSQGLAFYEQYF	TGCGCCAGCAGCCAGGGACTAGCGTTCTACGAGCAGTACTTC
NA	TRBV9	NA	TRBJ2-3	CASSVSLTDTQYF	TGTGCCAGCAGCGTATCTTTGACAGATACGCAGTATTTT
NA	TRBV7-9	TRBD1	TRBJ2-5	CASSLATGKSETQYF	TGTGCCAGCAGCTTAGCGACAGGGAAGTCAGAGACCCAGTACTTC
NA	TRBV2	NA	TRBJ1-1	CASSYTGRNTEAFF	TGTGCCAGCAGTTACACAGGAAGGAACACTGAAGCTTTCTTT
NA	TRBV7-9	TRBD1	TRBJ1-1	CASSPWTGGTEAFF	TGTGCCAGCAGCCCGTGGACAGGGGGCACTGAAGCTTTCTTT
NA	TRBV4-1	NA	TRBJ2-4	CASSPNRGRRAKNIQYF	TGCGCCAGCAGCCCCAACCGAGGGCGTAGGGCCAAAAACATTCAGTATTTC
few	TRBV6-1	TRBD1	TRBJ2-2	CASSVVTGGVTGELFF	TGTGCCAGCAGTGTTGTGACAGGGGGTGTCACCGGGGAGCTGTTTTTT
NA	TRBV4-3	NA	TRBJ2-5	CASSQNIGIETQYF	TGCGCCAGCAGCCAAAATATCGGGATAGAGACCCAGTACTTC
NA	TRBV4-3	NA	TRBJ2-1	CASSQDRRGSYNEQFF	TGCGCCAGCAGCCAAGATCGAAGAGGCTCCTACAATGAGCAGTTCTTC
NA	TRBV10-3	TRBD1	TRBJ1-2	CAISNTGVNYGYTF	TGTGCCATCAGTAACACAGGGGTGAACTATGGCTACACCTTC
NA	TRBV4-2	TRBD2	TRBJ2-1	CASTREGHRDEQFF	TGTGCCAGCACCCGGGAGGGCCATAGGGATGAGCAGTTCTTC
NA	TRBV27	NA	TRBJ2-1	CASKFRAAIYNEQFF	TGTGCCAGCAAGTTCCGAGCGGCTATCTACAATGAGCAGTTCTTC
NA	TRBV30	TRBD2	TRBJ2-1	CAWEGTSPRTYNEQFF	TGTGCCTGGGAGGGGACTAGCCCTAGAACCTACAATGAGCAGTTCTTC
NA	TRBV27	TRBD1	TRBJ1-1	CASSVAGGYTEAFF	TGTGCCAGCAGTGTGGCAGGGGGCTATACTGAAGCTTTCTTT
few	TRBV27	TRBD2	TRBJ2-1	CASSPYRSGAYNEQFF	TGTGCCAGCAGTCCCTACCGTAGCGGGGCCTACAATGAGCAGTTCTTC
NA	TRBV7-2	TRBD1	TRBJ1-2	CASSSGQGGYGYTF	TGTGCCAGCAGCTCCGGACAGGGGGGCTATGGCTACACCTTC
NA	TRBV6-5	TRBD1	TRBJ2-4	CASSRDRGNIQYF	TGTGCCAGCAGCAGGGACAGGGGAAACATTCAGTACTTC
NA	TRBV7-9	TRBD2	TRBJ2-7	CASSFSGADYEQYF	TGTGCCAGCAGCTTTAGCGGGGCAGACTACGAGCAGTACTTC
NA	TRBV19	TRBD1	TRBJ2-2	CASSNQGAQTGELFF	TGTGCCAGTAGTAATCAGGGGGCGCAAACCGGGGAGCTGTTTTTT
NA	TRBV6-5	TRBD2	TRBJ2-7	CASTQAGGTYEQYF	TGTGCCAGCACCCAAGCGGGGGGCACCTACGAGCAGTACTTC
NA	TRBV18	TRBD1	TRBJ1-5	CASSLQGAPGRQPQHF	TGTGCCAGCTCACTACAGGGGGCACCCGGTCGCCAGCCCCAGCATTTT
few	TRBV7-6	TRBD1	TRBJ2-7	CASSLGTGYYEQYF	TGTGCCAGCAGCCTCGGGACAGGGTATTACGAGCAGTACTTC
NA	TRBV18	TRBD1	TRBJ2-7	CASSRQQGDYEQYF	TGTGCCAGCTCACGTCAACAGGGGGACTACGAGCAGTACTTC
NA	TRBV6-6	NA	TRBJ1-5	CASSYSGANQPQHF	TGTGCCAGCAGTTACTCAGGGGCGAATCAGCCCCAGCATTTT
NA	TRBV7-2	NA	TRBJ2-1	CASSSDYVYEQFF	TGTGCCAGCAGCTCGGACTATGTGTATGAGCAGTTCTTC
NA	TRBV5-6	NA	TRBJ1-4	CASSLGRVDAANEKLFF	TGTGCCAGCAGCTTAGGCAGGGTGGACGCAGCTAATGAAAAACTGTTTTTT
NA	TRBV7-2	TRBD2	TRBJ2-1	CASSLGLAGGLEQFF	TGTGCCAGCAGCTTAGGACTAGCGGGGGGGCTAGAGCAGTTCTTC
once	TRBV5-6	NA	TRBJ2-5	CASSLGGPQETQYF	TGTGCCAGCAGCTTGGGGGGGCCCCAAGAGACCCAGTACTTC
once	TRBV5-1	NA	TRBJ2-7	CASSLVAGTDYEQYF	TGCGCCAGCAGCTTGGTAGCAGGAACGGACTACGAGCAGTACTTC
NA	TRBV29-1	TRBD2	TRBJ2-1	CSVVASGDIEQFF	TGCAGCGTTGTAGCTAGCGGGGACATAGAGCAGTTCTTC
NA	TRBV7-7	TRBD2	TRBJ2-1	CASSPRPSGRILGPGEQFF	TGTGCCAGCAGTCCCCGGCCTAGCGGGAGGATATTAGGACCAGGGGAGCAGTTCTTC
NA	TRBV21-1	NA	TRBJ1-1	CASSTPQGFEAFF	TGTGCCAGCAGCACGCCTCAGGGGTTTGAAGCTTTCTTT
NA	TRBV4-1	NA	TRBJ1-3	CATGQPASGNTIYF	TGCGCCACAGGACAGCCGGCCTCTGGAAACACCATATATTTT
few	TRBV6-5	TRBD1	TRBJ1-3	CASSFVQGAGNTIYF	TGTGCCAGCAGTTTCGTACAGGGGGCTGGAAACACCATATATTTT
few	TRBV10-3	NA	TRBJ1-5	CAIRGDSNQPQHF	TGTGCCATCAGGGGAGATAGCAATCAGCCCCAGCATTTT
few	TRBV15	NA	TRBJ2-7	CATSRDSWYEQYF	TGTGCCACCAGCAGGGACAGTTGGTACGAGCAGTACTTC
NA	TRBV29-1	TRBD2	TRBJ2-2	CSVLAGGRTGELFF	TGCAGCGTCTTAGCGGGAGGAAGAACCGGGGAGCTGTTTTTT